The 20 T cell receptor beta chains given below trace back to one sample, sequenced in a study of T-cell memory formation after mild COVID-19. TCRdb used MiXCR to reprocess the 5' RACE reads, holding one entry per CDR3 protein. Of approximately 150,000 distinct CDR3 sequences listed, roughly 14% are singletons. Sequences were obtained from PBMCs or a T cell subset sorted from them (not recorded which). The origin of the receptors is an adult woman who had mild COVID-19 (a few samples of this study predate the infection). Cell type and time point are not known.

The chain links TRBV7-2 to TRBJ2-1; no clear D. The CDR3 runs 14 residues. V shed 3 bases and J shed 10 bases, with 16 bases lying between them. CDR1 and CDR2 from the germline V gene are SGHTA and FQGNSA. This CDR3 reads CASSFAQTSKEQFF. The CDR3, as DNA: TGTGCCAGCAGCTTTGCCCAGACATCCAAGGAGCAGTTCTTC. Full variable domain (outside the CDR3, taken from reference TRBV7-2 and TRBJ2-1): GAGVSQSPSNKVTEKGKDVELRCDPISGHTALYWYRQSLGQGLEFLIYFQGNSAPDKSGLPSDRFSAERTGGSVSTLTIQRTQQEDSAVYLCASSFAQTSKEQFFGPGTRLTVL.

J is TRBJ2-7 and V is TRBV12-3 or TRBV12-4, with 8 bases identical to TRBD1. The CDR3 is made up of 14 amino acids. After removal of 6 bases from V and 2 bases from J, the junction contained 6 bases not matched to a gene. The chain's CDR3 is CASSDPTGAYEQYF. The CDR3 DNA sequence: TGTGCCAGCAGCGATCCGACAGGGGCCTACGAGCAGTACTTC.

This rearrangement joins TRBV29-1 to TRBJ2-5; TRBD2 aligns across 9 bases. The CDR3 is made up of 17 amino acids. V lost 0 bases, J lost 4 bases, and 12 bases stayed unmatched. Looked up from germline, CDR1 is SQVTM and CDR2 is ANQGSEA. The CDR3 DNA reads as TGCAGCGTTGAAGACAATAATAGCGGGAGATCTATAGAGACCCAGTACTTC. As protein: CSVEDNNSGRSIETQYF.

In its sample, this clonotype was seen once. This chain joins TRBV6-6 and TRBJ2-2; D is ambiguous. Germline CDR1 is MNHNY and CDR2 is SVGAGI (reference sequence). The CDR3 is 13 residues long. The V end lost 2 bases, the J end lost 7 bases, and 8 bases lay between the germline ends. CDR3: CASSYREDGELFF. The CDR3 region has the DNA TGTGCCAGCAGTTACCGCGAGGACGGGGAGCTGTTTTTT.

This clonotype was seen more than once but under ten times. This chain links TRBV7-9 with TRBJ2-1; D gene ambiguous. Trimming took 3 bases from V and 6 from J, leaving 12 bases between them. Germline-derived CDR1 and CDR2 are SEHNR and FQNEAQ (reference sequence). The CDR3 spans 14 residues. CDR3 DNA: TGTGCCAGCAGCTTCGACGGTCCGTTCAATGAGCAGTTCTTC. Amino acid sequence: CASSFDGPFNEQFF.

The CDR3: CASSPAGAGGNTIYF. Written as DNA, the CDR3 is TGTGCCAGCAGCCCCGCGGGGGCAGGGGGAAACACCATATATTTT. V usage is TRBV5-5 and J usage is TRBJ1-3; D might be TRBD1 (6 bases). Germline V gene sequence: CDR1 SGHKS, CDR2 YYEKEE (reference sequence). The CDR3 is 15 amino acids. V lost 4 bases, J lost 4 bases, and 15 bases lay in between. The full variable domain, its missing parts supplied by reference TRBV5-5 and TRBJ1-3, is DAGVTQSPTHLIKTRGQQVTLRCSPISGHKSVSWYQQVLGQGPQFIFQYYEKEERGRGNFPDRFSARQFPNYSSELNVNALLLGDSALYLCASSPAGAGGNTIYFGEGSWLTVV.

The CDR3 nucleotides are TGTGCCAGCAGTCTATTTAGAGGAAATTGGCCCCAGCATTTT. Translation: CASSLFRGNWPQHF. The chain employs TRBV12-3 or TRBV12-4 and TRBJ1-5, with D hard to call. This CDR3 region has 14 residues. Trimming shortened V by 5 bases and J by 9 bases, and 17 bases separated the two germline ends.

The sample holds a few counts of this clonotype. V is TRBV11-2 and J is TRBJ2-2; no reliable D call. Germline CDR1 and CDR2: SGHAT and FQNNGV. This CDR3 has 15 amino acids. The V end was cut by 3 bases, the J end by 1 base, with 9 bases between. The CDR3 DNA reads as TGTGCCAGCAGCTTTCTGTCTGGGAACACCGGGGAGCTGTTTTTT. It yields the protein CASSFLSGNTGELFF.

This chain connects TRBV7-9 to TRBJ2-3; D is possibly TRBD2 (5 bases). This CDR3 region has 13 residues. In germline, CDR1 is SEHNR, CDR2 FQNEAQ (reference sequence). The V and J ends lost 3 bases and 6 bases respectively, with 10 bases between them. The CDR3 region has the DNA TGTGCCAGCAGCTTGGCTAGCTCCGATACGCAGTATTTT. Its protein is CASSLASSDTQYF.

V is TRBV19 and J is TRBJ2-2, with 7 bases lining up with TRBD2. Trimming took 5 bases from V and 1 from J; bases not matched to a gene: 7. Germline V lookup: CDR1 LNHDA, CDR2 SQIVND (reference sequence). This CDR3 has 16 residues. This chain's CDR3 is CASSLAGVGNTGELFF. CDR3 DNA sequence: TGTGCCAGTAGTCTGGCGGGAGTGGGGAACACCGGGGAGCTGTTTTTT.

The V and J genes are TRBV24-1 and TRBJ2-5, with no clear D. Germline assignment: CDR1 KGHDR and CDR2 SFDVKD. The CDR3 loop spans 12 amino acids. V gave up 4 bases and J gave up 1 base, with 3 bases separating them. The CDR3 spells CATSDIQETQYF. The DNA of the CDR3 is TGTGCCACCAGTGACATCCAAGAGACCCAGTACTTC.

DNA for the CDR3: TGTGCCAGAAGTCGCAGGGGGCCGGGGGCCAACGTCCTGACTTTC. It specifies CARSRRGPGANVLTF. The chain joins TRBV7-8 to TRBJ2-6, with 8 bases identical to TRBD1. Germline V gene sequence: CDR1 SGHVS, CDR2 FQNEAQ. The CDR3 loop spans 15 amino acids. V was pared by 9 bases and J by 4 bases, with 8 bases of the junction left unmatched.

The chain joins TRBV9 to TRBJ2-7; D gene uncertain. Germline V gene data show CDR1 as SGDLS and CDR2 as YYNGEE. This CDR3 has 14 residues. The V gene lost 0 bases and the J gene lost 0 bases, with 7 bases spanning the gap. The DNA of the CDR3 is TGTGCCAGCAGCGTAGACGACCTCTCCTACGAGCAGTACTTC. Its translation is CASSVDDLSYEQYF.

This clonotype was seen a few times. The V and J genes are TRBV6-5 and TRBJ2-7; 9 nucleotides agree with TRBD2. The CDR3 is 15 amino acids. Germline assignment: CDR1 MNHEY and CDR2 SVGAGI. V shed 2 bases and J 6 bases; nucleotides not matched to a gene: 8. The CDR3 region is CASSYSFLAGVEQYF. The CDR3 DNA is TGTGCCAGCAGTTACAGCTTCTTAGCGGGAGTCGAGCAGTACTTC.

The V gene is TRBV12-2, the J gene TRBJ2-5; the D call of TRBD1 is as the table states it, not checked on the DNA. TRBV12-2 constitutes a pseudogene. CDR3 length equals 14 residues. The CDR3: CASRFPTGGETQYF. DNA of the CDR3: TGTGCAAGTCGCTTCCCGACAGGTGGGGAGACCCAGTACTTC.

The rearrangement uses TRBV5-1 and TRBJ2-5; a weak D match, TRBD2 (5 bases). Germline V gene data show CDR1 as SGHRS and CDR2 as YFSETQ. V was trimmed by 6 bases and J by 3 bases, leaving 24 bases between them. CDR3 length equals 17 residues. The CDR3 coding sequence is TGCGCCAGCACCGACCGAGACTACCGACAACCGGAAGAGACCCAGTACTTC. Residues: CASTDRDYRQPEETQYF.

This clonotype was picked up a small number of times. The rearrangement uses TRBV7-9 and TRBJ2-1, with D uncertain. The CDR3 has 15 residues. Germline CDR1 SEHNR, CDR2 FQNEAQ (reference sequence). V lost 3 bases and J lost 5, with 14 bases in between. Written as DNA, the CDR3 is TGTGCCAGCAGCTTTTCTACAGTGCCGAACAATGAGCAGTTCTTC. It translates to CASSFSTVPNNEQFF.

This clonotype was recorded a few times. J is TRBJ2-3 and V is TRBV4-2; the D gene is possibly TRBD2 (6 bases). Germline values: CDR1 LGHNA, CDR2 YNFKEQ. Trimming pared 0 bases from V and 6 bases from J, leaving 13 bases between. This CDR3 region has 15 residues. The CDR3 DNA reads TGTGCCAGCAGCCAAGATCCTAGCGTGTCGGATACGCAGTATTTT. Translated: CASSQDPSVSDTQYF.

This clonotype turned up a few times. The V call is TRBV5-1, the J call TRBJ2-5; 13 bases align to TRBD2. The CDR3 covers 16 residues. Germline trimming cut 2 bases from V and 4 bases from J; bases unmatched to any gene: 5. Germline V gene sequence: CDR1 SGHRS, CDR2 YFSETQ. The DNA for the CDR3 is TGCGCCAGCAGCTTATCCGGGACTAGCGGGGTAGAGACCCAGTACTTC. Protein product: CASSLSGTSGVETQYF.

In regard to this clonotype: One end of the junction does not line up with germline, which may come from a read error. Here the CDR3 reads CSVDPGLAGKETQHF. The DNA of the CDR3 is TGCAGCGTTGACCCTGGCCTAGCGGGGAAAGAGACCCAGCACTTC. V usage is TRBV29-1 and J usage is TRBJ2-5; TRBD2 aligns across 9 bases. In germline, CDR1 is SQVTM, CDR2 ANQGSEA. The CDR3 is 15 amino acids.